One sample yielded the 18 T cell receptor beta chains listed below, sequenced in a study of T cells in Graves' hyperthyroidism and ophthalmopathy. Amplification yielded TCR beta CDR3 regions, with RNA transcripts as the source. First-round RT-PCR with HTBI primers amplified the TCR CDR3 region. Using its own MiXCR run on the multiplex PCR reads, TCRdb lists one record per CDR3 protein. This table has 550,000 to 600,000 distinct CDR3 sequences, 14% appearing once. The sample taken for sequencing was blood. Source of these receptors: a woman younger than 30 with Graves' ophthalmopathy.

Only one count was recorded for this clonotype. The chain uses TRBV6-1 and TRBJ2-1, with D tentatively TRBD1 or TRBD2 (6 bases each). The CDR3 runs 12 residues. The germline CDR1 and CDR2 sequences are MNHNS and SASEGT. V gave up 7 bases and J gave up 6 bases, with 10 bases separating them. CDR3 DNA sequence: TGTGCCAGCATAGGGGGGCTCAATGAGCAGTTCTTC. As protein: CASIGGLNEQFF.

A word on this clonotype: This sequence may be a read error, since a much larger clone differs from it by one base. The chain joins TRBV10-3 to TRBJ1-1; D is uncertain. Germline loops: CDR1 ENHRY, CDR2 SYGVKD. This CDR3 comprises 14 residues. CDR3 bases: TGTGCCATCAGTGCCGAGGGAGGGTACACTGAAGCTTCCTTT. It encodes CAISAEGGYTEASF.

The V call is TRBV7-9, the J call TRBJ1-2; D is undetermined. Trimming took off 1 base at V and 1 base at J, with 7 bases between the two ends. This CDR3 is 14 amino acids long. Germline lookup yields CDR1 SEHNR and CDR2 FQNEAQ (reference sequence). CDR3 DNA sequence: TGTGCCAGCAGCTTAGACGGAGATAACTATGGCTACACCTTC. Amino acid sequence: CASSLDGDNYGYTF.

This clonotype was picked up many times. The rearrangement links TRBV18 to TRBJ2-2, with D uncertain. Germline CDR1 reads KGHSH; CDR2 reads LQKENI. This CDR3 has 16 amino acids. Trimming took 10 bases from V and 3 from J, leaving 21 bases between them. CDR3 sequence (DNA): TGTGCCACCGCAGTTCGTGACCTGGTGGACACCGGGGAGCTGTTTTTT. Translating it yields CATAVRDLVDTGELFF.

This clonotype was detected only a few times. This sequence joins TRBV19 and TRBJ1-2; D remains unclear. Per the germline V gene, CDR1 is LNHDA and CDR2 is SQIVND (reference sequence). Trimming took off 1 base at V and 4 bases at J, with 7 bases between the two ends. CDR3 length equals 13 residues. Written as DNA, the CDR3 is TGTGCCAGTAGTATAGGAAGAGTCTATGGCTACACCTTC. This translates into CASSIGRVYGYTF.

This clonotype occurred many times. V gene TRBV7-8 combines with J gene TRBJ2-3, with a possible D match to TRBD1 (6 bases). Trimming removed 5 bases at V and 6 bases at J, with 24 bases between. The germline V gene encodes CDR1 SGHVS and CDR2 FQNEAQ. The CDR3 has 17 residues. CDR3 sequence reads: CASSQYRVPKPMDTQYF. In nucleotides, the CDR3 is TGTGCCAGCAGCCAATACAGGGTGCCGAAACCCATGGATACGCAGTATTTT. The entire variable domain, with the rest obtained from reference TRBV7-8 and TRBJ2-3, is as follows: GAGVSQSPRYKVAKRGQDVALRCDPISGHVSLFWYQQALGQGPEFLTYFQNEAQLDKSGLPSDRFFAERPEGSVSTLKIQRTQQEDSAVYLCASSQYRVPKPMDTQYFGPGTRLTVL.

The chain couples TRBV7-9 to TRBJ1-3, with a weak D call TRBD1 (5 bases). Trimming left V 5 bases short and J 0 bases short, with 26 bases between. Germline CDR1 and CDR2: SEHNR and FQNEAQ (reference sequence). The CDR3 length is 20 residues. CDR3 in DNA: TGTGCCAGCAGCCTTGATTTCTACCGGGACGACCAAATCTCTGGAAACACCATATATTTT. This sequence encodes CASSLDFYRDDQISGNTIYF.

Here the CDR3 DNA reads TGCGCCAGCAGCCAAGCCGGGACGGCAGCCTACGAGCAGTACTTC. It specifies CASSQAGTAAYEQYF. The chain couples TRBV4-3 to TRBJ2-7; D possibly matches TRBD1 or TRBD2 (5 bases each). The CDR3 is 15 residues long. V was trimmed by 1 base and J by 2 bases, leaving 12 bases between them. Germline V gene lookup returns CDR1 LGHNA and CDR2 YSLEER.

This clonotype was counted many times. A read error may produce the germline difference seen at one junction end. This sequence joins TRBV7-7 and TRBJ2-1; TRBD2 matches 8 bases. The germline CDR1 and CDR2 sequences are SSHAT and FNYEAQ (reference sequence). CDR3 length: 16 residues. In DNA, the CDR3 is TGTGCTAGCAGCTTAGCAGCGGGAGCCGCCTACAATGAGCAGTTCTTC. Translation: CASSLAAGAAYNEQFF.

This clonotype was counted ten times or more. The chain recombines TRBV20-1 with TRBJ2-7; the D gene is possibly TRBD2 (5 bases). Deletions cut 3 bases from V and 2 bases from J, with 11 bases between. This CDR3 has 13 residues. The germline gives CDR1 DFQATT, CDR2 SNEGSKA (reference sequence). The CDR3 protein is CSAREAEAYEQYF. CDR3 sequence (DNA): TGCAGTGCTAGGGAGGCTGAGGCCTACGAGCAGTACTTC.

For this clonotype: A much larger clone lies a single base off, so this may be a read error. This chain links TRBV27 with TRBJ1-5; 10 nucleotides agree with TRBD1. The CDR3 spans 14 residues. Germline V CDR1 and CDR2: MNHEY, SMNVEV (reference sequence). Trimming took 6 bases from V and 7 from J; bases not matched to a gene: 6. The CDR3 region has the DNA TGTGCCAGCAGGACCGGGACAGGGGACCAGCCCCAGCATTTT. Translation gives CASRTGTGDQPQHF.

This clonotype has a handful of counts. The chain recombines TRBV7-9 with TRBJ1-6; D ambiguous. CDR1 and CDR2 (germline): SEHNR, FQNEAQ (reference sequence). The length of the CDR3 is 17 residues. The V end lost 1 base, the J end lost 0 bases, and 10 bases lay between the germline ends. In DNA, the CDR3 is TGTGCCAGCAGCTTAGAGCGGCTGAGCTCCTATAATTCACCCCTCCACTTT. Amino acid sequence: CASSLERLSSYNSPLHF. Full variable domain (rest looked up from reference TRBV7-9 and TRBJ1-6): DTGVSQNPRHKITKRGQNVTFRCDPISEHNRLYWYRQTLGQGPEFLTYFQNEAQLEKSRLLSDRFSAERPKGSFSTLEIQRTEQGDSAMYLCASSLERLSSYNSPLHFGNGTRLTVT.

This clonotype was found many times. This chain connects TRBV12-3 or TRBV12-4 to TRBJ2-7; no definite D call. The CDR3 has 14 residues. The V gene lost 6 bases and the J gene lost 0 bases, with 12 bases spanning the gap. In nucleotides, the CDR3 is TGTGCCAGCAGCCTCTCCTTCAGCTCCTACGAGCAGTACTTC. It codes for CASSLSFSSYEQYF.

This clonotype turned up a few times. This chain uses TRBV6-2 or TRBV6-3 with TRBJ1-6; D is perhaps TRBD1 (5 bases). V lost 0 bases to trimming and J lost 4 bases, with 7 bases between them. The CDR3 has 15 amino acids. CDR1 is MNHEY and CDR2 is SVGEGT in the germline V gene. The CDR3 DNA sequence: TGTGCCAGCAGTTACTCCGGGACTTATAATTCACCCCTCCACTTT. Encoded protein: CASSYSGTYNSPLHF.

This clonotype showed up just a few times. J is TRBJ1-5 and V is TRBV19; no clear D. Between the trimmed V and J ends, which lost 0 bases and 7 bases, there was a span of 13 bases. The CDR3 covers 15 residues. CDR1 is LNHDA, CDR2 SQIVND, per germline (reference sequence). The CDR3 nucleotides are TGTGCCAGTAGTATAGACGGGAGCACCTTACAGCCCCAGCATTTT. It codes for CASSIDGSTLQPQHF.

This clonotype was counted only a few times. The chain recombines TRBV5-5 with TRBJ2-7, with 9 nucleotides matching TRBD2. Germline CDR1 and CDR2: SGHKS and YYEKEE (reference sequence). This CDR3 has 15 amino acids. The J segment lost 6 bases and the V segment lost 1 base, leaving 8 bases of the junction unmatched. CDR3 sequence: CASSLIAGGTGEQYF. CDR3 in DNA: TGTGCCAGCAGCTTGATCGCGGGAGGGACCGGCGAGCAGTACTTC. Combining the CDR3 with reference TRBV5-5 and TRBJ2-7 gives the whole variable domain DAGVTQSPTHLIKTRGQQVTLRCSPISGHKSVSWYQQVLGQGPQFIFQYYEKEERGRGNFPDRFSARQFPNYSSELNVNALLLGDSALYLCASSLIAGGTGEQYFGPGTRLTVT.

This clonotype was counted ten times or more. This chain uses TRBV7-3 with TRBJ2-3, with 8 nucleotides matching TRBD2. The V segment lost 3 bases and the J segment 2 bases; nucleotides outside the gene matches: 7. This CDR3 is 16 amino acids long. Germline loops: CDR1 SGHTA, CDR2 FQGTGA. CDR3 region: CASSLGEAGVTDTQYF. The CDR3 region has the DNA TGTGCCAGCAGCTTGGGGGAAGCGGGAGTCACAGATACGCAGTATTTT.

This clonotype was observed at least ten times. The rearrangement uses TRBV2 and TRBJ2-2, with 7 bases aligning to TRBD2. Trimming cost V 10 bases and J 4 bases; bases outside gene matches: 9. The germline gives CDR1 SNHLY, CDR2 FYNNEI. This CDR3 region has 14 residues. The chain's CDR3 is CATRGGSLTGELFF. In DNA form, the CDR3 reads TGTGCCACCCGCGGGGGTTCGCTCACCGGGGAGCTGTTTTTT.